One and the same sample provided the 28 T cell receptor beta chains below, sequenced in a study of T cells in Graves' hyperthyroidism and ophthalmopathy. RNA transcripts served as the template for amplifying TCR beta CDR3 regions. The primer set for the first-round RT-PCR of the TCR CDR3 was HTBI. TCRdb ran MiXCR on the multiplex PCR reads and lists one entry per CDR3 protein. Of roughly 840,000 distinct CDR3 sequences listed, roughly 40% are singletons. Sequencing was performed on blood. The source of these receptors is a man aged 18 to 30 with Graves' hyperthyroidism.

There are a few counts of this clonotype. The chain links TRBV12-3 or TRBV12-4 to TRBJ1-1, with 8 bases identical to TRBD1. Trimming took 5 bases from V and 2 from J; bases not matched to a gene: 13. This CDR3 has 17 residues. The CDR3 sequence: CASSPKKRTGLNTEAFF. CDR3 in DNA: TGTGCCAGCAGTCCGAAAAAAAGGACAGGGCTTAACACTGAAGCTTTCTTT.

This clonotype appeared many times. The chain joins TRBV10-3 to TRBJ1-5; no clear D gene. Trimming left V 6 bases short and J 0 bases short, with 6 bases between. The germline V gene encodes CDR1 ENHRY and CDR2 SYGVKD. The CDR3 sequence is 13 residues long. The CDR3 sequence: CAIRSDSNQPQHF. The CDR3, as DNA: TGTGCCATCAGGTCGGATAGCAATCAGCCCCAGCATTTT.

This clonotype occurred many times. The V call is TRBV2, the J call TRBJ2-5; no clear D. The CDR3 contains 11 residues. V dropped 3 bases and J dropped 7 bases, with 6 bases sitting between them. Germline V gene lookup returns CDR1 SNHLY and CDR2 FYNNEI. CDR3: CASSDLGTQYF. The CDR3 DNA reads TGTGCCAGCAGTGACCTGGGGACCCAGTACTTC.

V and J are TRBV9 and TRBJ1-2, with 8 bases identical to TRBD1. This CDR3 region has 15 residues. V lost 0 bases to trimming and J lost 4 bases; unmatched junction nucleotides: 5. The germline gives CDR1 SGDLS, CDR2 YYNGEE. CDR3 region: CASSVAGTGTYGYTF. The CDR3 DNA is TGTGCCAGCAGCGTAGCCGGGACAGGAACCTATGGCTACACCTTC. The variable domain in full, with the rest retrieved from reference TRBV9 and TRBJ1-2, is DSGVTQTPKHLITATGQRVTLRCSPRSGDLSVYWYQQSLDQGLQFLIQYYNGEERAKGNILERFSAQQFPDLHSELNLSSLELGDSALYFCASSVAGTGTYGYTFGSGTRLTVV.

The gene calls are TRBV24-1 and TRBJ1-5; weak D call: TRBD1 (6 bases). Germline V lookup: CDR1 KGHDR, CDR2 SFDVKD. V was pared by 7 bases and J by 11 bases, with 17 bases between. CDR3 length equals 13 residues. In nucleotides, the CDR3 is TGTGCCACCAGCCCCAGGGGACAAGAGACCCAGCATTTT. Translated, it gives CATSPRGQETQHF.

This clonotype was recorded at least ten times. CDR3 in amino acids: CASSPYTGSGEKLFF. The CDR3 nucleotides are TGTGCCAGCAGCCCCTACACAGGGTCGGGCGAAAAACTGTTTTTT. The chain employs TRBV11-2 and TRBJ1-4, with D possibly being TRBD1 (6 bases). Germline V gene data show CDR1 as SGHAT and CDR2 as FQNNGV. V lost 5 bases and J lost 8, with 18 bases in between. The length of the CDR3 is 15 residues.

In the case of this clonotype: The CDR3 end shows no conserved phenylalanine or tryptophan, and so a read error is likely. This rearrangement joins TRBV5-1 to TRBJ1-1; maybe TRBD1 (5 bases). This CDR3 has 18 amino acids. Germline CDR1 and CDR2: SGHRS and YFSETQ. Trimming cost V 1 base and J 4 bases, with 23 bases left between them. The CDR3 DNA reads TGCGCCAGCAGCTTGACCGGGGCGGGTAGGGGAGAGGGCACTGAAGCTTTCCTT. It encodes CASSLTGAGRGEGTEAFL.

Comment on this clonotype: This is likely a read error, given that the CDR3 carries no conserved phenylalanine or tryptophan at its end. The rearrangement joins TRBV9 to TRBJ1-1; D unresolved. The CDR3 runs 14 residues. V dropped 5 bases and J dropped 3 bases, with 14 bases sitting between them. CDR1 is SGDLS, CDR2 YYNGEE, per germline. In DNA form, the CDR3 reads TGTGCCAGCAGTTACGGCGGAGACTACACTGAAGCTTTCTCT. Protein sequence: CASSYGGDYTEAFS.

This clonotype was counted at least ten times. The chain has TRBV12-3 or TRBV12-4 and TRBJ1-5; TRBD1 agrees at 7 bases. This CDR3 region has 14 residues. Trimming took 4 bases from V and 4 from J; bases not matched to a gene: 4. The CDR3 is CASSSGTVNQPQHF. Written as DNA, the CDR3 is TGTGCCAGCAGTTCCGGGACAGTTAATCAGCCCCAGCATTTT.

This chain uses TRBV4-1 with TRBJ2-7; TRBD2 matches at 8 bases. Germline values: CDR1 MGHRA, CDR2 YSYEKL. With V trimmed by 1 base and J by 6 bases, 11 bases remained unmatched. This CDR3 comprises 16 residues. CDR3: CASSQVGGAGDLEQYF. The DNA of the CDR3 is TGCGCCAGCAGCCAAGTGGGAGGAGCGGGAGATCTCGAGCAGTACTTC.

With regard to this clonotype: Its ends do not fully match the called genes, so a read error is possible. The chain uses TRBV24-1 and TRBJ2-2; possibly TRBD2 for D (5 bases). The germline V gene has CDR1 KGHDR and CDR2 SFDVKD. The CDR3 contains 15 residues. This CDR3 reads CASSSSAGFTGELFF. In DNA, the CDR3 is TGCGCCAGCAGCTCGAGCGCGGGTTTCACCGGGGAGCTGTTTTTT.

This clonotype was seen a handful of times. The J gene is TRBJ1-5, the V gene TRBV9; the D gene is possibly TRBD1 (5 bases). The CDR3 extends over 16 amino acids. V was cut by 4 bases and J by 0 bases, with 14 bases left in between. CDR1 SGDLS and CDR2 YYNGEE come from the germline V gene. CDR3 region: CASSQNRQFSNQPQHF. CDR3 bases: TGTGCCAGCAGCCAGAATAGACAGTTTAGCAATCAGCCCCAGCATTTT.

This clonotype was seen at least ten times. The chain carries TRBV29-1 and TRBJ2-2, with TRBD2 matching over 7 bases. CDR3 length: 13 residues. The ends lost 4 bases at V and 5 bases at J; junction bases unmatched: 4. Germline lookup yields CDR1 SQVTM and CDR2 ANQGSEA. The CDR3 sequence: CSVGRGVTGELFF. The CDR3 DNA follows: TGCAGCGTTGGACGGGGGGTGACCGGGGAGCTGTTTTTT.

This clonotype was found many times. V and J are TRBV29-1 and TRBJ2-7; TRBD1 is a possible D gene (6 bases). CDR1 is SQVTM and CDR2 is ANQGSEA in the germline V gene. The CDR3 contains 12 residues. Trimming pared 6 bases from V and 4 bases from J, leaving 13 bases between. CDR3 nucleotides: TGCAGCGTGCTCACAGGGTCGTACGAGCAGTACTTC. Translating gives CSVLTGSYEQYF.

This chain links TRBV7-9 with TRBJ2-7; D may be TRBD1 or TRBD2 (6 bases each). V dropped 1 base and J dropped 0 bases, with 16 bases sitting between them. Germline values: CDR1 SEHNR, CDR2 FQNEAQ (reference sequence). The CDR3 consists of 17 residues. The CDR3 here is CASSLVTGGPYSYEQYF. Here the CDR3 DNA reads TGTGCCAGCAGCTTAGTGACCGGGGGCCCCTACTCCTACGAGCAGTACTTC. The variable domain in full, completed from reference TRBV7-9 and TRBJ2-7, reads DTGVSQNPRHKITKRGQNVTFRCDPISEHNRLYWYRQTLGQGPEFLTYFQNEAQLEKSRLLSDRFSAERPKGSFSTLEIQRTEQGDSAMYLCASSLVTGGPYSYEQYFGPGTRLTVT.

This clonotype was observed many times. The gene calls are TRBV12-3 or TRBV12-4 and TRBJ1-5, with 7 bases matching TRBD1. V shed 5 bases, J shed 3 bases, and the junction held 1 base outside the gene matches. This CDR3 region has 13 residues. The CDR3 DNA is TGTGCCAGCAGTGGACAGGACAATCAGCCCCAGCATTTT. Encoded protein: CASSGQDNQPQHF.

As for this clonotype: Sequence at one end of the junction differs from germline and may be a read error. The gene calls are TRBV10-3 and TRBJ2-2, with TRBD1 as a possible D gene (6 bases). Germline lookup yields CDR1 ENHRY and CDR2 SYGVKD. The CDR3 sequence is 18 residues long. CDR3 sequence reads: CASSYSLGGNFPGGELFF. Here the CDR3 DNA reads TGTGCCAGCAGTTACTCGTTAGGGGGAAATTTCCCGGGCGGGGAGCTGTTTTTT.

The chain recombines TRBV11-2 with TRBJ2-2; a possible D gene is TRBD1 (6 bases). The CDR3 runs to 16 residues. V lost 3 bases and J lost 6, with 17 bases in between. Germline V gene lookup returns CDR1 SGHAT and CDR2 FQNNGV. The CDR3 loop reads CASSLRRDTNAGELFF. The CDR3 region has the DNA TGTGCCAGCAGCTTGCGTCGGGACACCAACGCCGGGGAGCTGTTTTTT. The full variable domain, rest sourced from reference TRBV11-2 and TRBJ2-2, is EAGVAQSPRYKIIEKRQSVAFWCNPISGHATLYWYQQILGQGPKLLIQFQNNGVVDDSQLPKDRFSAERLKGVDSTLKIQPAKLEDSAVYLCASSLRRDTNAGELFFGEGSRLTVL.

Only a few counts were recorded for this clonotype. This chain connects TRBV15 to TRBJ1-1; 11 nucleotides agree with TRBD1. The CDR3 covers 18 residues. CDR1 LNHNV and CDR2 YYDKDF come from the germline V gene (reference sequence). V shed 0 bases and J 2 bases; nucleotides not matched to a gene: 8. The CDR3 region is CATSREFVGQGGNTEAFF. In DNA form, the CDR3 reads TGTGCCACCAGCAGAGAATTTGTGGGACAGGGGGGTAACACTGAAGCTTTCTTT. Supplemented by reference TRBV15 and TRBJ1-1, the full variable domain reads DAMVIQNPRYQVTQFGKPVTLSCSQTLNHNVMYWYQQKSSQAPKLLFHYYDKDFNNEADTPDNFQSRRPNTSFCFLDIRSPGLGDTAMYLCATSREFVGQGGNTEAFFGQGTRLTVV.

Note on this clonotype: This may come from a read error, since a much larger clone is one base off. J is TRBJ2-7 and V is TRBV7-6, with 9 positions matching TRBD1. CDR1 is SGHVS, CDR2 FNYEAQ, per germline. The CDR3 has 13 amino acids. The CDR3 nucleotides read TGTGGCAGCAGCCCGACAGGGGGGACCGAGCAGTACTTC. Its protein product is CGSSPTGGTEQYF.

V gene TRBV20-1 combines with J gene TRBJ2-7, with unresolved D. Trimming stripped 1 base from V and 2 bases from J, with 15 bases between. The CDR3 consists of 15 residues. Germline-derived CDR1 and CDR2 are DFQATT and SNEGSKA (reference sequence). For the CDR3, the DNA is TGCAGTGCTAGAGGTCCTGTACACCTAACCTACGAGCAGTACTTC. It codes for CSARGPVHLTYEQYF.

The J gene is TRBJ1-2, the V gene TRBV10-3; D unresolved. CDR1 and CDR2 (germline): ENHRY, SYGVKD. The CDR3 is made up of 14 amino acids. The chain's CDR3 is CATISEQTNYGYTF. DNA for the CDR3: TGTGCAACCATCAGTGAACAGACTAACTATGGCTACACCTTC.

This clonotype came up many times. CDR3 in DNA: TGTGCCAGCCGACGGGACAGGGTGACTGAAGCTTTCTTT. It is translated as CASRRDRVTEAFF. The chain combines TRBV19 with TRBJ1-1, with 9 bases fitting TRBD1. The CDR3 runs 13 residues. Germline V gene lookup returns CDR1 LNHDA and CDR2 SQIVND (reference sequence). V was clipped by 9 bases and J by 5 bases; unmatched bases: 7.

The chain uses TRBV10-2 and TRBJ1-6; 12 bases agree with TRBD1. CDR1 and CDR2 from the germline V gene are WSHSY and SAAADI. The CDR3 runs to 17 residues. V was clipped by 0 bases and J by 9 bases; unmatched bases: 6. The CDR3 nucleotides are TGCGCCAGCAGTGAGTCGATGGGGGGACAGGGGGCTTCACCCCTCCACTTT. Amino acid sequence: CASSESMGGQGASPLHF.

This clonotype occurred many times. The genes are TRBV7-3 and TRBJ1-2, with a weak D call TRBD1 (5 bases). Trimming took off 0 bases at V and 8 bases at J, with 13 bases between the two ends. Germline V gene sequence: CDR1 SGHTA, CDR2 FQGTGA. The CDR3 spans 14 residues. The CDR3 loop reads CASSLTGPGEGYTF. The DNA of the CDR3 is TGTGCCAGCAGCTTAACGGGGCCCGGGGAAGGCTACACCTTC. Supplemented by reference TRBV7-3 and TRBJ1-2, the full variable domain reads GAGVSQTPSNKVTEKGKYVELRCDPISGHTALYWYRQSLGQGPEFLIYFQGTGAADDSGLPNDRFFAVRPEGSVSTLKIQRTERGDSAVYLCASSLTGPGEGYTFGSGTRLTVV.

The CDR3 protein is CASSYFRRETTEAFF. As DNA, the CDR3 is TGTGCCAGCAGTTATTTTAGGAGGGAGACGACTGAAGCTTTCTTT. V and J are TRBV6-5 and TRBJ1-1; no definite D call. Germline CDR1 is MNHEY and CDR2 is SVGAGI. The V end was cut by 3 bases, the J end by 5 bases, with 16 bases between. CDR3 length: 15 amino acids.

This chain joins TRBV20-1 and TRBJ2-7; tentative D call: TRBD2 (6 bases). Germline-derived CDR1 and CDR2 are DFQATT and SNEGSKA (reference sequence). The CDR3 has 13 amino acids. V was shortened by 3 bases and J by 3 bases, with 12 bases between the two germline ends. The CDR3 DNA reads TGCAGTGCTAGCGCGTTGGGGGGCTACGAGCAGTACTTC. Translated, it gives CSASALGGYEQYF.

This clonotype was seen at least ten times. The chain employs TRBV2 and TRBJ2-5, with TRBD2 identical over 12 bases. Germline-derived CDR1 and CDR2 are SNHLY and FYNNEI. The CDR3 has 17 residues. The trim removed 6 bases at V and 5 bases at J, leaving 13 bases unmatched. The CDR3: CASRQTSGRTRMETQYF. The DNA of the CDR3 is TGTGCCAGCAGACAGACTAGCGGGAGAACGAGGATGGAGACCCAGTACTTC.